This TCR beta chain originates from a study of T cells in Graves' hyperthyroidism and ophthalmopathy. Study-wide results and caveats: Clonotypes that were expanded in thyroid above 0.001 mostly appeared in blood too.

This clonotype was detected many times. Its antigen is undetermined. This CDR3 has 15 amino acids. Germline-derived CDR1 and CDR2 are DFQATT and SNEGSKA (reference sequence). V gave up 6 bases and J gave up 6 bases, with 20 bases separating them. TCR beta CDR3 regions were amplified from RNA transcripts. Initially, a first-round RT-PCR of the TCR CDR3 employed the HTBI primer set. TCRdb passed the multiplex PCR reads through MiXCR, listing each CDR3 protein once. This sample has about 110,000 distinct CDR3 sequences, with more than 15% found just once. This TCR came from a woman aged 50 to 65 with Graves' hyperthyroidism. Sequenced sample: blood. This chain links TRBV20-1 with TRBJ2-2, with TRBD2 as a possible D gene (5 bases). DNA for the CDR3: TGCAGTGCCCCAGCGGTGGAGGAGCTGTCCGGGGAGCTGTTTTTT. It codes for CSAPAVEELSGELFF.